The rows below give T cell receptor beta chains drawn from one sample of a study of blood T cell repertoires in COVID-19. The repertoire was sequenced with immunoSEQ multiplex PCR; TCRdb's copy has only in-frame clones and lacks some. This sample has fewer than 700,000 clones, with about 89% found just once. Sequencing used peripheral blood. The receptors originated from a woman between 50 and 59 years old with COVID-19, enrolled during active disease. The CDR3 runs from the conserved cysteine through the conserved F or W. Each record gives: D gene, clone size, V gene, CDR3 length, J gene, CDR3 protein, CDR3 DNA. A D gene is named only where the DNA matches it firmly. Clone size appears in some rows only: once, few, many, or a class for an expanded clone.

TRBD1	.	TRBV27	14	TRBJ2-3	CASSLDRGTDTQYF	TGTGCCAGCAGTTTGGACAGGGGAACAGATACGCAGTATTTT
TRBD1	.	TRBV2	14	TRBJ2-5	CASSPTGVGETQYF	TGTGCCAGCAGCCCGACAGGGGTGGGAGAGACCCAGTACTTC
.	.	TRBV6-6	12	TRBJ2-1	CASTLEASLKFF	TGTGCCAGCACCCTCGAGGCCTCACTAAAGTTCTTC
.	.	TRBV18	16	TRBJ2-2	CASSPGGPSNTGELFF	TGTGCCAGCTCACCCGGGGGACCGTCCAACACCGGGGAGCTGTTTTTT
TRBD1	.	TRBV28	12	TRBJ2-7	CASTTTGDEQYF	TGTGCCAGCACCACTACAGGGGACGAGCAGTACTTC
.	.	TRBV9	15	TRBJ1-2	CASSAPGKSSGGYTF	TGTGCCAGCAGCGCCCCGGGGAAGTCCTCTGGTGGCTACACCTTC
.	once	TRBV3-1/TRBV3-2	14	TRBJ1-6	CASSHTGTGMPLHF	TGTGCCAGCAGCCATACCGGGACTGGGATGCCCCTCCACTTT
.	.	TRBV21-1	18	TRBJ1-3	CASSKAGDRGPGRNTIYF	TGTGCCAGCAGCAAAGCGGGGGACAGGGGCCCTGGGAGAAACACCATATATTTT
TRBD1	.	TRBV5-5	16	TRBJ2-2	CASSLLHRGSAGELFF	TGTGCCAGCAGCTTGTTACACAGGGGTAGCGCCGGGGAGCTGTTTTTT
.	few	TRBV5-4	13	TRBJ1-2	CASSLEGVYGYTF	TGTGCCAGCAGCTTGGAAGGGGTCTATGGCTACACCTTC
.	.	TRBV3-1/TRBV3-2	14	TRBJ2-3	CASSQVGGADTQYF	TGTGCCAGCAGCCAAGTCGGCGGGGCAGATACGCAGTATTTT
TRBD2	.	TRBV5-1	16	TRBJ2-3	CASTTQVAGTLETQYF	TGCGCCAGCACCACCCAGGTAGCGGGGACCCTAGAGACGCAGTATTTT
TRBD1	.	TRBV6-5	14	TRBJ1-4	CASSSGQENEKLFF	TGTGCCAGCAGTTCGGGACAGGAGAATGAAAAACTGTTTTTT
.	.	TRBV30	15	TRBJ1-2	CAWTRGLWVDDGYTF	TGTGCCTGGACCCGAGGACTCTGGGTCGATGACGGCTACACCTTC
.	.	TRBV7-6	14	TRBJ1-1	CASSRMELNTEAFF	TGTGCCAGCAGCAGGATGGAGCTGAACACTGAAGCTTTCTTT
.	.	TRBV12-3/TRBV12-4	13	TRBJ2-1	CASSFSSVNEQFF	TGTGCCAGCAGCTTTTCCAGTGTTAATGAGCAGTTCTTC
.	once	TRBV5-4	16	TRBJ1-4	CASSFGGSVANEKLFF	TGTGCCAGCAGCTTCGGCGGGAGTGTCGCTAATGAAAAACTGTTTTTT
TRBD1	.	TRBV19	15	TRBJ2-7	CASSSPGQGLYEQYF	TGTGCCAGTAGTTCACCGGGACAGGGACTCTACGAGCAGTACTTC